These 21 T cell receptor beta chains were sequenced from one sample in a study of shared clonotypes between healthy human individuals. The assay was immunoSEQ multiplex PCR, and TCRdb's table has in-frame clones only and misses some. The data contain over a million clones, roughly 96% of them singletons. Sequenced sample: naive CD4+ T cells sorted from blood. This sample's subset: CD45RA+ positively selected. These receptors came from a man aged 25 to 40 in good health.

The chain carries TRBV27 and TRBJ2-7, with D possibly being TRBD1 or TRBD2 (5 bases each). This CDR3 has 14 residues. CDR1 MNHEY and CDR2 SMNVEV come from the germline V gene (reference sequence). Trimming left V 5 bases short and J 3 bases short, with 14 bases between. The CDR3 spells CASSPTWDRYEQYF. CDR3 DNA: TGTGCCAGCAGTCCGACGTGGGACCGCTACGAGCAGTACTTC.

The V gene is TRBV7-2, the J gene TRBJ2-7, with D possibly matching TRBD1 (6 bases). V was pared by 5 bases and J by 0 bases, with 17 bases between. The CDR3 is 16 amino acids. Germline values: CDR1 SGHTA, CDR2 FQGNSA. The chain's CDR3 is CASSPVSGAVSYEQYF. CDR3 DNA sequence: TGTGCCAGCAGCCCCGTCTCAGGGGCCGTCTCCTACGAGCAGTACTTC.

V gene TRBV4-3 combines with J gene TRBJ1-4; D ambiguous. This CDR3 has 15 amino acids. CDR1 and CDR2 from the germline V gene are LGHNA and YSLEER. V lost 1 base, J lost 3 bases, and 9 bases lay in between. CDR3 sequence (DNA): TGCGCCAGCAGCCAAGTAAGGGTGTCTAATGAAAAACTGTTTTTT. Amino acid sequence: CASSQVRVSNEKLFF.

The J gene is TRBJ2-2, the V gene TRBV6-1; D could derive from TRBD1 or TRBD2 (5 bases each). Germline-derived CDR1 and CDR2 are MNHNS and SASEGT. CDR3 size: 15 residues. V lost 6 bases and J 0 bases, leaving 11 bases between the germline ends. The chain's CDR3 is CASSPLGPNTGELFF. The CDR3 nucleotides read TGTGCCAGCAGCCCTTTGGGACCGAACACCGGGGAGCTGTTTTTT.

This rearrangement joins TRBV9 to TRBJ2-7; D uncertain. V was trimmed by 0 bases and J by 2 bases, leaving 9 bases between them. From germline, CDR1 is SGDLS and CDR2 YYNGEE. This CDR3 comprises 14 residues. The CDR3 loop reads CASSVGSDPYEQYF. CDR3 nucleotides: TGTGCCAGCAGCGTAGGGTCAGATCCCTACGAGCAGTACTTC.

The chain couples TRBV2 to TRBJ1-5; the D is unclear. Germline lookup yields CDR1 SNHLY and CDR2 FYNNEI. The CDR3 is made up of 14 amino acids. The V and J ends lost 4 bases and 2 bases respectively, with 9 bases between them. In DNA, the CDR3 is TGTGCCAGCAGTGGCCACAAGGGCAATCAGCCCCAGCATTTT. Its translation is CASSGHKGNQPQHF.

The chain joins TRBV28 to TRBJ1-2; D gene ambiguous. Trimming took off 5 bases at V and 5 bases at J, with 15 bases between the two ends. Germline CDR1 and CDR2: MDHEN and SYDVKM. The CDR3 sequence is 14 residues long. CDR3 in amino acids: CASSLRRYGYGYTF. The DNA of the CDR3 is TGTGCCAGCAGTCTGCGACGTTATGGATATGGCTACACCTTC.

CDR3 nucleotides: TGTGCCAGCAGCAGCCCGGACAGGGGAAATGAAAAACTGTTTTTT. Translating gives CASSSPDRGNEKLFF. V is TRBV27 and J is TRBJ1-4, with TRBD1 identical over 9 bases. Germline loops: CDR1 MNHEY, CDR2 SMNVEV (reference sequence). This CDR3 is built from 15 residues. Trimming took 6 bases from V and 5 from J; bases not matched to a gene: 7.

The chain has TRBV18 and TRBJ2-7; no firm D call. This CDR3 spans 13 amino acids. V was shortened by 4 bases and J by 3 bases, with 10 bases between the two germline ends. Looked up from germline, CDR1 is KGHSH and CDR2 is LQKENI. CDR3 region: CASSRDGLYEQYF. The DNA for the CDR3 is TGTGCCAGCTCACGAGACGGCCTCTACGAGCAGTACTTC.

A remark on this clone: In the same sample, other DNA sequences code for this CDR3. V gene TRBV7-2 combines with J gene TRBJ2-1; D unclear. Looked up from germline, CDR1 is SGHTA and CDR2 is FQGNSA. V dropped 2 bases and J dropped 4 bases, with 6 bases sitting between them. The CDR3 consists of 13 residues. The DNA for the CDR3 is TGTGCCAGCAGCTTATCCGGGTACAATGAGCAGTTCTTC. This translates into CASSLSGYNEQFF.

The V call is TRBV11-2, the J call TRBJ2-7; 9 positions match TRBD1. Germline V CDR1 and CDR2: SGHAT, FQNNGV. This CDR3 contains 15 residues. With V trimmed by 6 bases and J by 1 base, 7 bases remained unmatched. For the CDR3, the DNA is TGTGCCAGCAGATTTCCGGGACAGGGTTCCTACGAGCAGTACTTC. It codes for CASRFPGQGSYEQYF.

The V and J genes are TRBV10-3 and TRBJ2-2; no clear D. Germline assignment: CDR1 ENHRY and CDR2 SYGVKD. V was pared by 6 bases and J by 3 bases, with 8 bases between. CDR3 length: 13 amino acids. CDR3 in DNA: TGTGCCATCAGCGGCGTTGACACCGGGGAGCTGTTTTTT. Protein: CAISGVDTGELFF.

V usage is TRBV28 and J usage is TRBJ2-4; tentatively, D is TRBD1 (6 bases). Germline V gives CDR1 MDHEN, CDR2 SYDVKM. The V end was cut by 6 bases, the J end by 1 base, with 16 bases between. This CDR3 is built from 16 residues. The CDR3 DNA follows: TGTGCCAGCAGCAGACGCAGGGGTGCGGCCAAAAACATTCAGTACTTC. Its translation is CASSRRRGAAKNIQYF.

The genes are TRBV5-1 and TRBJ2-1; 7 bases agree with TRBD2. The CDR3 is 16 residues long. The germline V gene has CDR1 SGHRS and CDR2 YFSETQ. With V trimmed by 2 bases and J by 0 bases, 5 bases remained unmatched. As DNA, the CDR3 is TGCGCCAGCAGCTTCCAAAGCGGGAACTCCTACAATGAGCAGTTCTTC. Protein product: CASSFQSGNSYNEQFF.

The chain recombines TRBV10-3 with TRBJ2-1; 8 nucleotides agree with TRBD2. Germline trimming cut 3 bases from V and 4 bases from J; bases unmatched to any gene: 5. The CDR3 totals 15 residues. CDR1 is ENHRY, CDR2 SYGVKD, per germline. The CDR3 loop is CAISDPGLGYNEQFF. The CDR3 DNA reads TGTGCCATCAGTGACCCGGGACTAGGGTACAATGAGCAGTTCTTC.

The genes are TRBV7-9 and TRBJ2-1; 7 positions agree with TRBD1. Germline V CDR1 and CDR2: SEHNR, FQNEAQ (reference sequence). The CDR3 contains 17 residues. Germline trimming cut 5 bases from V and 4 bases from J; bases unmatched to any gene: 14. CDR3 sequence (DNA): TGTGCCAGCAGCCCCCTCGACCGGGACAGATTTTACAATGAGCAGTTCTTC. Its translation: CASSPLDRDRFYNEQFF.

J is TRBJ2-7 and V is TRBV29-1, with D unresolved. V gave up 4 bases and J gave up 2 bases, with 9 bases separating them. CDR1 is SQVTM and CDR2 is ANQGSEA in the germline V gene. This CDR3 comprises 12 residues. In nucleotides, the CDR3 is TGCAGCGTTGCGGCTAGTCCCTACGAGCAGTACTTC. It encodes CSVAASPYEQYF.

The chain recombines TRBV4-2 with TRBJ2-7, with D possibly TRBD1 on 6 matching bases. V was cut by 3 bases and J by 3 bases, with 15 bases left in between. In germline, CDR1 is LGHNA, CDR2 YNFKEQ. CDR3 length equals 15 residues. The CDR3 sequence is CASSQQLGARYEQYF. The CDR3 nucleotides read TGTGCCAGCAGCCAGCAATTGGGGGCACGCTACGAGCAGTACTTC.

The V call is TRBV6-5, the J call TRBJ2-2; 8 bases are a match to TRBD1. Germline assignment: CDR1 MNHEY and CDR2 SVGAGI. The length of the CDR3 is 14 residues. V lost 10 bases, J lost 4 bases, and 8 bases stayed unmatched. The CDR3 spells CATMTGAVTGELFF. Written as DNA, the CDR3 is TGTGCCACAATGACAGGGGCGGTCACCGGGGAGCTGTTTTTT.

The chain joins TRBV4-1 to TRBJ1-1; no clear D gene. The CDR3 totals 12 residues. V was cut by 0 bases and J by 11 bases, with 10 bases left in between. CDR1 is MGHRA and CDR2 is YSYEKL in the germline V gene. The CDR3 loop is CASSQDQARAFF. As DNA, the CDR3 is TGCGCCAGCAGCCAAGATCAGGCGCGGGCTTTCTTT.

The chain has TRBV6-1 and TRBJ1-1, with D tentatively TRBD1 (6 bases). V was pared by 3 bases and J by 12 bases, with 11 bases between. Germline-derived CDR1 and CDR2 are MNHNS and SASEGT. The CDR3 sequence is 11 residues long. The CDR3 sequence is CASSEWRGSFF. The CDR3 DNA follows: TGTGCCAGCAGTGAGTGGAGGGGGTCTTTCTTT.